This T cell receptor beta chain was obtained from a study of molecular identifiers for immune sequencing clone quantification. The V gene lost 1 base and the J gene lost 3 bases, with 12 bases spanning the gap. The germline V gene has CDR1 DFQATT and CDR2 SNEGSKA (reference sequence). CDR3 size: 14 residues. In this sample, this clonotype turned up many times. TCRdb re-derived calls from the PCR reads in MiXCR, one entry per CDR3 protein. The table records 80,000 to 100,000 distinct CDR3 sequences, more than 20% of them present only once. The material sequenced was naive CD8+ T cells from blood, with Jurkat cell RNA spiked in. Subset defined: FACS-sorted CD8+CD4-CCR7+CD45RA+ naive T cells. This sequence was found in a human donor in good health. Some libraries in this study had Jurkat cell RNA spiked in. The chain carries TRBV20-1 and TRBJ1-1; TRBD1 is a possible D gene (5 bases). CDR3 loop: CSARGGLGDTEAFF. The CDR3 coding sequence is TGCAGTGCTAGAGGGGGGTTAGGCGACACTGAAGCTTTCTTT.